The rows below give T cell receptor beta chains drawn from one sample of a study of T cell repertoires in cytomegalovirus infection. TCRdb ran MiXCR on the reads and lists one entry per CDR3 protein. The repertoire holds hundreds of thousands of distinct CDR3 sequences, with approximately 8.9% as singletons. Sequencing used PBMCs. Receptors originate from a human donor in good health (CMV status not recorded). Some clones in this sample may be carry-over from other donors' samples. The CDR3 runs from the conserved cysteine through the conserved F or W. Fields, in order: J gene, clone size, D gene, V gene, CDR3 DNA, CDR3 protein. D genes are given only for firm matches. Expanded clones are given a class, and other clones once, few, many or no size at all.

TRBJ1-2	many	-	TRBV28	TGTGCCAGCAGTTTGCCGGGAGATGGCTACACCTTC	CASSLPGDGYTF
TRBJ1-6	many	-	TRBV20-1	TGCAGTGCTCGGCAACAGGGAAGTTATAATTCACCCCTCCACTTT	CSARQQGSYNSPLHF
TRBJ2-1	many	TRBD2	TRBV28	TGTGCCAGCAGCCGTCGGGGAGGGTCCTACAATGAGCAGTTCTTC	CASSRRGGSYNEQFF
TRBJ1-4	few	TRBD1	TRBV3-1	TGTGCCAGCAGCCATTTCATACAGGGGCACGCAACTAATGAAAAACTGTTTTTT	CASSHFIQGHATNEKLFF
TRBJ2-3	-	-	TRBV5-4	TGTGCCAGCAGCCCCGGACAGACTGGAGATACGCAGTATTTT	CASSPGQTGDTQYF
TRBJ2-5	many	-	TRBV6-5	TGTGCCAGCAGTTACTCTTGGGCGGGGGCAGGAGAGACCCAGTACTTC	CASSYSWAGAGETQYF
TRBJ2-7	-	-	TRBV5-5	TGTGCCAGCAGCTCCATCGGCTTTACCTACGAGCAGTACTTC	CASSSIGFTYEQYF
TRBJ1-2	few	-	TRBV11-3	TGTGCCAGCAGCTTAGGGCCCCCAGGGAACTATGGCTACACCTTC	CASSLGPPGNYGYTF
TRBJ1-3	many	-	TRBV4-1	TGCGCCAGCAGCCAAGATGGGCTCGGACATCCTGGAAACACCATATATTTT	CASSQDGLGHPGNTIYF
TRBJ2-7	-	-	TRBV6-6	TGTGCCAGCAGTTACTCGACCCGGGGGAATGAGCAGTACTTC	CASSYSTRGNEQYF
TRBJ2-3	-	TRBD2	TRBV12-3/TRBV12-4	TGTGCCAGCAGCTCTAGGGGTAGCGGGACGTCAGATACGCAGTATTTT	CASSSRGSGTSDTQYF
TRBJ2-5	many	-	TRBV7-2	TGTGCCAGCAGCTTAAGGGGTAGGGAGGAGACCCAGTACTTC	CASSLRGREETQYF
TRBJ1-2	-	-	TRBV2	TGTGCCTCCAAAAGAGGTTTTGGTGCGGGGTATGGCTACACCTTC	CASKRGFGAGYGYTF
TRBJ2-1	many	-	TRBV7-9	TGTGCCAGCAGACCCACAGGCCGGGGTTCGCGTGACAATGAGCAGTTCTTC	CASRPTGRGSRDNEQFF
TRBJ1-1	many	TRBD1	TRBV7-6	TGTGCCAGCAGCTTAGCGGGGGACAGTGCGGCTTTCTTT	CASSLAGDSAAFF
TRBJ2-7	many	TRBD2	TRBV10-3	TGTGCGATACTTGGCGGGAGGTCCTACGAGCAGTACTTC	CAILGGRSYEQYF
TRBJ2-2	-	-	TRBV6-2/TRBV6-3	TGTGCCAGCAGTTACCCCCTGACTTACACCGGGGAGCTGTTTTTT	CASSYPLTYTGELFF
TRBJ2-3	many	TRBD1	TRBV27	TGTGCCAGCCGCAGCGGACAGGGGTGGACAGATACGCAGTATTTT	CASRSGQGWTDTQYF
TRBJ1-4	few	-	TRBV7-6	TGTGCCAGCAGCTTAGCGGAGACCCGGGTCGGTGAAAAACTGTTTTTT	CASSLAETRVGEKLFF
TRBJ2-1	many	-	TRBV7-6	TGTGCCAGCAGCTTAGTTGAGGGTTACAATGAGCAGTTCTTC	CASSLVEGYNEQFF
TRBJ1-2	few	-	TRBV4-1	TGCGCCAGCAGCTTGGCGAAGGCGGACTATGGCTACACCTTC	CASSLAKADYGYTF
TRBJ2-3	-	-	TRBV3-1	TGTGCCAGCAGCCAAGGTCCCCTAGGGGCTACAGATACGCAGTATTTT	CASSQGPLGATDTQYF
TRBJ2-2	many	-	TRBV4-1	TGCGCCAGCAGCCAAGCTCGGGGATCCAACACCGGGGAGCTGTTTTTT	CASSQARGSNTGELFF
TRBJ1-1	many	-	TRBV29-1	TGCAGCGTTCTACTATGGTCCGGGGTGGCTGAAGCTTTCTTT	CSVLLWSGVAEAFF
TRBJ2-7	few	TRBD1	TRBV14	TGTGCCAGCAGCCATCGCAGGACAGGGGCCTACGAGCAGTACTTC	CASSHRRTGAYEQYF
TRBJ1-1	-	-	TRBV19	TGTGCCAGTAGTCCAGGGACGGGGACCGCGAACACTGAAGCTTTCTTT	CASSPGTGTANTEAFF
TRBJ1-2	many	-	TRBV2	TGTGCCAGTTACAGGGTCGGCTACACCTTC	CASYRVGYTF
TRBJ1-1	few	-	TRBV10-3	TGTGCCACGACTGGGCCGGATACTGAAGCTTTCTTT	CATTGPDTEAFF